This T cell receptor beta chain appears in the sequencing data of a study of blood T cell repertoires in COVID-19. Study background: Collection of acute and convalescent COVID-19 samples took place in the United States, Italy and Spain. Nucleic acid was either cDNA or gDNA, and it came from T cells, B-cell-depleted T cells, or PBMCs.

Per the study methods: Amplification with reference gene primers provided the estimates of nucleated cell counts. Method: immunoSEQ multiplex PCR; TCRdb's copy keeps in-frame clones and lacks some. V and J calls and clone size are copied from that table; D and trimming were computed from the DNA. The sample lists around 270,000 clones, 75% to 90% seen once, with about 4.6% in the top ten. This CDR3 has 12 amino acids. Trimming pared 0 bases from V and 5 bases from J, leaving 4 bases between. Germline values: CDR1 GTSNPN, CDR2 SVGIG (reference sequence). Sequencing used peripheral blood. The sequence derives from a man aged 40-49 years with acute or convalescent COVID-19. V and J are TRBV30 and TRBJ1-4, with D uncertain. DNA of the CDR3: TGTGCCTGGAGTGTACTAAATGAAAAACTGTTTTTT. Protein sequence: CAWSVLNEKLFF.